A single T cell receptor (beta chain) is shown here with its context. Antigen specificity is unknown. The CDR3 consists of 16 residues. Germline trimming cut 6 bases from V and 4 bases from J; bases unmatched to any gene: 7. Germline CDR1 reads SNHLY; CDR2 reads FYNNEI. The PCR ran on 60 Vbeta and 13 Jbeta primers. The repertoire was sequenced with immunoSEQ multiplex PCR; TCRdb's copy has only in-frame clones and lacks some. The sample yields 150,000 to 200,000 clones, around 67% seen once. The sample originates from a study of cytomegalovirus exposure and HLA in healthy donors. Points from the study as a whole: Across all donors, roughly uniform sequencing depth was an assumption of the presence/absence analyses. When a later analysis compared HLA-associated TCR beta chains with equally common others, the HLA-associated chains turned out to be more clonally expanded and to have lower generation probabilities.

The specimen was PBMCs. J is TRBJ2-7 and V is TRBV2; 15 nucleotides align to TRBD2. The sequence was collected from a woman aged 18-30 years in good health and CMV-seropositive. The CDR3 here is CASRESGLAGGYEQYF. Here the CDR3 DNA reads TGTGCCAGCAGAGAATCTGGACTAGCGGGAGGGTACGAGCAGTACTTC.